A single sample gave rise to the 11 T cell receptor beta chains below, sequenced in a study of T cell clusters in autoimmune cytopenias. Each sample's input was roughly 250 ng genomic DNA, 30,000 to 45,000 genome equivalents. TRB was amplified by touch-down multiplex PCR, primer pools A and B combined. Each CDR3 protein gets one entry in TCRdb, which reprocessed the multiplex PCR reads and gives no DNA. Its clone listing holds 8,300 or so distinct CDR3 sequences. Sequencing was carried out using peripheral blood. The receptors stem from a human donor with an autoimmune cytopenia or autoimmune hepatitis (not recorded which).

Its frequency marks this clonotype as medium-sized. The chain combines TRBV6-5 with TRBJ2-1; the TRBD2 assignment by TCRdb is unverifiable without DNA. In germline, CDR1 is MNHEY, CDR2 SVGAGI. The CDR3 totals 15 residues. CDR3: CASRASGSSYNEQFF.

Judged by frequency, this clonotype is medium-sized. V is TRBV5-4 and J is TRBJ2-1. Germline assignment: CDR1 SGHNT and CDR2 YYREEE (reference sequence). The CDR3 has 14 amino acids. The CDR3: CASSLIDQPNEQFF.

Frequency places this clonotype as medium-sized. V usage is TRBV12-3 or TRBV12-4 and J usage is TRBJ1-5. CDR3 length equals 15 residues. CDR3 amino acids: CASSQDGLSNQPQHF.

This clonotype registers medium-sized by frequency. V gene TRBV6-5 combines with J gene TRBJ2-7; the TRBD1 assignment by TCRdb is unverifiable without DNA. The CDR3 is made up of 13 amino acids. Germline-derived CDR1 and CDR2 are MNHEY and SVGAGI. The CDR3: CASSSISTAQQYF.

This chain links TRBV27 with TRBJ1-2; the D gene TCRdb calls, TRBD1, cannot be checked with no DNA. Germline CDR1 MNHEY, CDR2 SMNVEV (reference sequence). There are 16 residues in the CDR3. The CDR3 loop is CASSLLGQGILSGYTF.

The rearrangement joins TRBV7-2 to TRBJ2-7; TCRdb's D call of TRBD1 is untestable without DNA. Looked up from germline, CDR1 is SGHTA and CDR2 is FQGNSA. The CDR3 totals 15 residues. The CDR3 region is CASSPRTGGSYEQYF.

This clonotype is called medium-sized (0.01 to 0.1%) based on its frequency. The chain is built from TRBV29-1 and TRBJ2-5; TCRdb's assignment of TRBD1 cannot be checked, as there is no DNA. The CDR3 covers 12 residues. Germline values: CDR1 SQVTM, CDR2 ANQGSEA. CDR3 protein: CSGTPISETQYF.

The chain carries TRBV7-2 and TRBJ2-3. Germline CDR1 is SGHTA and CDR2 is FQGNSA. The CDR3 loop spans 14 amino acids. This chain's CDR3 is CASSLGSSTDTQYF.

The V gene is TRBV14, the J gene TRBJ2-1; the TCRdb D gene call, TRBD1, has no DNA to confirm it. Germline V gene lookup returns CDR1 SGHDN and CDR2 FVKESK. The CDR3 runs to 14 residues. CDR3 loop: CASRPRDSYNEQFF.

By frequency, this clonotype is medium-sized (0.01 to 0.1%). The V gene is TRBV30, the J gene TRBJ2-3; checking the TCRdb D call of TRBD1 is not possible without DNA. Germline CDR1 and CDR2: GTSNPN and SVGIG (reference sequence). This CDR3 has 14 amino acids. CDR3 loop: CAWSVLGGSDTQYF. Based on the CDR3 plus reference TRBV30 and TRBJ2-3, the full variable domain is SQTIHQWPATLVQPVGSPLSLECTVEGTSNPNLYWYRQAAGRGLQLLFYSVGIGQISSEVPQNLSASRPQDRQFILSSKKLLLSDSGFYLCAWSVLGGSDTQYFGPGTRLTVL.

CDR3 protein: CASSYKGTYGYTF. This sequence joins TRBV6-5 and TRBJ1-2; TCRdb reports TRBD1, a call that lacks DNA to check it against. Germline CDR1 MNHEY, CDR2 SVGAGI. The CDR3 runs to 13 residues.